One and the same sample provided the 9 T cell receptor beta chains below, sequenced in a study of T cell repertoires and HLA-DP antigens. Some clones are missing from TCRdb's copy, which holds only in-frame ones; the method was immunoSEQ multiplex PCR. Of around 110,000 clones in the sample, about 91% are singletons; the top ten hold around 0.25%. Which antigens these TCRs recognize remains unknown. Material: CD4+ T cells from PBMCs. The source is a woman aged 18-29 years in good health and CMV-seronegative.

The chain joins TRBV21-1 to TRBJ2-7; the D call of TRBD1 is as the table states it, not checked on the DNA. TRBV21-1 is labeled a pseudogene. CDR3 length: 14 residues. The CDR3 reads CASSKGGGEHEQYF. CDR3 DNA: TGTGCCAGCAGCAAAGGAGGGGGCGAGCACGAGCAGTACTTC.

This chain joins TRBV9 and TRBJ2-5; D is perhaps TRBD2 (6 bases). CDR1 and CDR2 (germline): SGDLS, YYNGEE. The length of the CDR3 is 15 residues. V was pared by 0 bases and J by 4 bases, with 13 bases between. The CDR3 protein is CASSVGAGMGETQYF. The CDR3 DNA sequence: TGTGCCAGCAGCGTAGGGGCGGGGATGGGAGAGACCCAGTACTTC.

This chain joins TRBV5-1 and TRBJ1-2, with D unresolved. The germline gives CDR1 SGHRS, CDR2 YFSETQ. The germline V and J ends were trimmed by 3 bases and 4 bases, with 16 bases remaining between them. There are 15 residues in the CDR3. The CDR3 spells CASSSRTSSLYGYTF. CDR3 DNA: TGCGCCAGCAGCTCCCGGACGTCCAGTCTCTATGGCTACACCTTC.

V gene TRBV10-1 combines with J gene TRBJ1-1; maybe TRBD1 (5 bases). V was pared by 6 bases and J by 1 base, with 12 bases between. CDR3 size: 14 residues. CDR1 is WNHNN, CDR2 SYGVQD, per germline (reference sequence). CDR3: CASSSGTENTEAFF. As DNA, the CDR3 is TGCGCCAGCAGCTCCGGGACGGAGAACACTGAAGCTTTCTTT.

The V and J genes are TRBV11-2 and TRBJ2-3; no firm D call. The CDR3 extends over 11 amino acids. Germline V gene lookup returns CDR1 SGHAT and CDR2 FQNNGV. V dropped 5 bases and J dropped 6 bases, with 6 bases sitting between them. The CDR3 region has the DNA TGTGCCAGCAGCCCAACTGATACGCAGTATTTT. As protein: CASSPTDTQYF.

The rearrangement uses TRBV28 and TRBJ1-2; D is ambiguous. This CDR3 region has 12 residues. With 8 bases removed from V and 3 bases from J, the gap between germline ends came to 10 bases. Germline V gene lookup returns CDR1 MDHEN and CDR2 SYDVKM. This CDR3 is CASEQTHYGYTF. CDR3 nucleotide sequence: TGTGCCAGCGAACAGACCCACTATGGCTACACCTTC.

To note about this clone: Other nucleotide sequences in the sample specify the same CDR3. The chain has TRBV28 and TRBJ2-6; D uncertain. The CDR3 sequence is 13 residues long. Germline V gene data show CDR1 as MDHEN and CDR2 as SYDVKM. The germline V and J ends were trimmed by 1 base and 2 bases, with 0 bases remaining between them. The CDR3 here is CASSLSGANVLTF. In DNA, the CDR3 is TGTGCCAGCAGTTTATCTGGGGCCAACGTCCTGACTTTC.

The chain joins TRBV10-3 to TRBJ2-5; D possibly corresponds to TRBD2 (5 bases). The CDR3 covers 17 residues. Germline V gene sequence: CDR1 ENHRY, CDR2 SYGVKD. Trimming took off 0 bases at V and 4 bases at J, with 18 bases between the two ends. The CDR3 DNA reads TGTGCCATCAGTGAGTCCCTGATGAACCTAGGAGGAGAGACCCAGTACTTC. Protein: CAISESLMNLGGETQYF.

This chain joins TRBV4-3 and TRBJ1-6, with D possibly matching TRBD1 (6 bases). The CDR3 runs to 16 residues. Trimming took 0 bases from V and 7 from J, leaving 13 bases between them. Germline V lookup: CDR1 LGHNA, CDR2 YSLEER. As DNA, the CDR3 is TGCGCCAGCAGCCAAGATCGCCCAGGGGTAAATTCACCCCTCCACTTT. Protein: CASSQDRPGVNSPLHF.